The 2 T cell receptor beta chains listed next were all sequenced from one sample in a study of blood T cell repertoires in COVID-19. This table comes from immunoSEQ multiplex PCR, and its TCRdb copy is limited to in-frame clones, with some not included. This table holds over 60,000 clones, 80% to 90% found once. The sample comprised peripheral blood. Every receptor here comes from a man aged 35 to 55 with acute or convalescent COVID-19.

This clone was seen a single time. The chain employs TRBV28 and TRBJ2-1, with 8 bases aligning to TRBD2. Germline V lookup: CDR1 MDHEN, CDR2 SYDVKM. Trimming cost V 5 bases and J 0 bases; bases outside gene matches: 3. CDR3 length: 15 amino acids. The CDR3 spells CASSPGTSSYNEQFF. The CDR3, as DNA: TGTGCCAGCAGTCCGGGGACTAGCTCCTACAATGAGCAGTTCTTC.

V usage is TRBV29-1 and J usage is TRBJ2-1; 9 nucleotides match TRBD1. The CDR3 runs to 15 residues. V dropped 7 bases and J dropped 0; count of bases not matched to a gene: 7. Germline-derived CDR1 and CDR2 are SQVTM and ANQGSEA. The CDR3, as DNA: TGCAGCGCTATACAGGGGGCGGCCTCCTACAATGAGCAGTTCTTC. Translating gives CSAIQGAASYNEQFF.